Sequencing of this TCR beta chain was carried out in a study of T cell responses to AZD1222 COVID-19 vaccine. Per the germline V gene, CDR1 is SGHDN and CDR2 is FVKESK. V lost 6 bases and J lost 6; bases outside the gene matches: 13. This CDR3 is 16 amino acids long. Notes on the study in general: Among the donors, most were white British and more were female, and clonal diversity was possibly underestimated. Of the AZD1222 recipients, only 5 or 6 were seropositive at baseline.

Clones were read by immunoSEQ multiplex PCR, and TCRdb kept only the in-frame ones, dropping some. The table includes about 190,000 clones, around 92% detected once. To note about this clone: Its antigen is currently unknown.

The rearrangement joins TRBV14 to TRBJ1-2, with 10 bases that match TRBD1. The clonotype was recovered from an adult in good health. This material consisted of peripheral blood, taken on day 0 of AZD1222 vaccination. The CDR3 spells CASSRPRPGTGDGYTF. In nucleotides, the CDR3 is TGTGCCAGCAGTCGTCCCCGACCCGGGACAGGGGATGGCTACACCTTC.